The 19 T cell receptor beta chains below were found in one sample sequenced in a study of control samples from healthy donors and cancer patients. The table came from immunoSEQ multiplex PCR; TCRdb's copy has only in-frame clones and leaves some out. The sample carries tens of thousands of clones, over 75% recorded once. Material for sequencing was PBMCs. These receptors were collected from a woman aged 55 to 70 with lung cancer.

A single count supports this clone. The rearrangement joins TRBV2 to TRBJ2-5; D is ambiguous. Germline V gene sequence: CDR1 SNHLY, CDR2 FYNNEI. This CDR3 contains 14 residues. Trimming removed 6 bases from V and 4 bases from J, with 15 bases in between. CDR3: CASRWTLGRETQYF. The CDR3, as DNA: TGTGCCAGCAGATGGACCCTTGGGCGAGAGACCCAGTACTTC.

The rearrangement uses TRBV10-3 and TRBJ1-1; tentatively, D is TRBD1 (5 bases). CDR3 size: 13 residues. Trimming removed 8 bases from V and 1 base from J, with 11 bases in between. Germline assignment: CDR1 ENHRY and CDR2 SYGVKD. CDR3 in DNA: TGTGCCATCGGGGCAGGGCGGAACACTGAAGCTTTCTTT. Its translation is CAIGAGRNTEAFF.

This chain uses TRBV13 with TRBJ2-2, with 14 positions matching TRBD2. Germline CDR1 reads PRHDT; CDR2 reads FYEKMQ (reference sequence). V was pared by 5 bases and J by 5 bases, with 10 bases of the junction left unmatched. The CDR3 spans 18 residues. This chain's CDR3 is CASSQPGLAGVRTGELFF. In nucleotides, the CDR3 is TGTGCCAGCAGCCAACCGGGACTAGCGGGAGTGAGGACCGGGGAGCTGTTTTTT.

This clone was found once. The genes are TRBV30 and TRBJ2-3, with 8 bases that match TRBD2. CDR1 and CDR2 (germline): GTSNPN, SVGIG (reference sequence). The V segment lost 2 bases and the J segment 7 bases; nucleotides outside the gene matches: 8. The CDR3 covers 14 residues. In DNA, the CDR3 is TGTGCCTGGAGTAGTCAGCGGGAGTCAAATACGCAGTATTTT. It specifies CAWSSQRESNTQYF.

The chain couples TRBV7-9 to TRBJ1-1; D call uncertain. In germline, CDR1 is SEHNR, CDR2 FQNEAQ (reference sequence). V was shortened by 5 bases and J by 5 bases, with 12 bases between the two germline ends. The length of the CDR3 is 13 residues. CDR3 sequence reads: CASSKIEGTEAFF. CDR3 nucleotide sequence: TGTGCCAGCAGCAAAATCGAGGGAACTGAAGCTTTCTTT.

The chain couples TRBV30 to TRBJ1-1; perhaps TRBD1 as D (5 bases). The germline V and J ends were trimmed by 4 bases and 6 bases, with 15 bases remaining between them. Germline CDR1 is GTSNPN and CDR2 is SVGIG (reference sequence). The CDR3 spans 13 residues. The CDR3 DNA follows: TGTGCCTGGAACCAGCCTCCAGGGTCTGAAGCTTTCTTT. As protein: CAWNQPPGSEAFF.

This clone showed up just a few times. The V gene is TRBV7-9, the J gene TRBJ2-2; D unresolved. Germline V CDR1 and CDR2: SEHNR, FQNEAQ (reference sequence). Trimming took 5 bases from V and 6 from J, leaving 10 bases between them. The CDR3 spans 13 residues. The CDR3 sequence: CASSPNSAGELFF. CDR3 in DNA: TGTGCCAGCAGCCCAAACTCGGCCGGGGAGCTGTTTTTT. Full variable domain (remainder filled in from reference TRBV7-9 and TRBJ2-2): DTGVSQNPRHKITKRGQNVTFRCDPISEHNRLYWYRQTLGQGPEFLTYFQNEAQLEKSRLLSDRFSAERPKGSFSTLEIQRTEQGDSAMYLCASSPNSAGELFFGEGSRLTVL.

This clone was detected only a few times. The chain joins TRBV6-6 to TRBJ2-7, with 7 positions matching TRBD1. V was clipped by 6 bases and J by 5 bases; unmatched bases: 13. Germline loops: CDR1 MNHNY, CDR2 SVGAGI (reference sequence). The CDR3 covers 15 residues. CDR3: CASSHKSNTGDEQYF. Here the CDR3 DNA reads TGTGCCAGCAGCCACAAGTCTAACACAGGGGACGAGCAGTACTTC.

The chain employs TRBV7-9 and TRBJ2-7; D not certain. Germline CDR1 is SEHNR and CDR2 is FQNEAQ (reference sequence). Deletions cut 5 bases from V and 5 bases from J, with 19 bases between. This CDR3 spans 15 amino acids. CDR3 DNA: TGTGCCAGCAGCCCTTTATCGGCTAGTTGGGACGAGCAGTACTTC. Residues: CASSPLSASWDEQYF.

This clone was counted once. DNA of the CDR3: TGTGCCAGCAGCCAAGATCGTGCCAGAGCCTACGAGCAGTACTTC. Residues: CASSQDRARAYEQYF. The chain has TRBV4-2 and TRBJ2-7, with D unresolved. The germline V and J ends were trimmed by 0 bases and 2 bases, with 11 bases remaining between them. The CDR3 spans 15 residues. Germline-derived CDR1 and CDR2 are LGHNA and YNFKEQ.

The V and J genes are TRBV7-2 and TRBJ2-5, with a weak D call TRBD1 (5 bases). The CDR3 spans 14 residues. The V gene's germline CDR1 is SGHTA and CDR2 FQGNSA. Trimming took off 5 bases at V and 8 bases at J, with 18 bases between the two ends. The CDR3 protein is CASSTRVGANTQYF. CDR3 coding DNA: TGTGCCAGCAGCACAAGGGTAGGGGCAAATACCCAGTACTTC.

The chain links TRBV14 to TRBJ1-2, with 9 bases that match TRBD1. Germline V gene sequence: CDR1 SGHDN, CDR2 FVKESK. J was trimmed by 7 bases and V by 2 bases; bases with no gene match: 11. The CDR3 extends over 16 amino acids. CDR3 amino acids: CASSQLDQTGGGGYTF. The CDR3 coding sequence is TGTGCCAGCAGCCAATTGGACCAAACAGGGGGCGGTGGCTACACCTTC.

The genes are TRBV9 and TRBJ1-1, with D perhaps matching TRBD1 (6 bases). Trimming pared 3 bases from V and 0 bases from J, leaving 18 bases between. CDR3 length equals 17 residues. Germline V gene lookup returns CDR1 SGDLS and CDR2 YYNGEE. CDR3 region: CASSGGGGSPLNTEAFF. The CDR3 DNA reads TGTGCCAGCAGCGGGGGAGGGGGGTCTCCCTTGAACACTGAAGCTTTCTTT.

The rearrangement links TRBV6-5 to TRBJ2-7; D is perhaps TRBD2 (6 bases). This CDR3 has 14 amino acids. Germline assignment: CDR1 MNHEY and CDR2 SVGAGI. V lost 6 bases and J lost 5, with 17 bases in between. CDR3 nucleotides: TGTGCCAGCAGCCGCGGCGGGGCCCTCGACGAGCAGTACTTC. It yields the protein CASSRGGALDEQYF.

This clone appeared a few times. The gene calls are TRBV27 and TRBJ1-3; D is unclear. This CDR3 is 16 amino acids long. Germline CDR1 is MNHEY and CDR2 is SMNVEV (reference sequence). V dropped 5 bases and J dropped 1 base, with 15 bases sitting between them. CDR3 DNA sequence: TGTGCCAGCAGTCCCCGAGGAATCCTATCTGGAAACACCATATATTTT. Encoded protein: CASSPRGILSGNTIYF.

V gene TRBV4-1 combines with J gene TRBJ1-6; a possible D gene is TRBD1 (5 bases). There are 16 residues in the CDR3. The germline V and J ends were trimmed by 4 bases and 6 bases, with 16 bases remaining between them. Germline V gene lookup returns CDR1 MGHRA and CDR2 YSYEKL. This CDR3 is CASSPTPGTLNSPLHF. The CDR3 DNA reads TGCGCCAGCAGCCCTACCCCCGGGACCCTTAATTCACCCCTCCACTTT.

This clone was observed a few times. The chain employs TRBV3-1 (or the pseudogene TRBV3-2) and TRBJ1-2, with no clear D. The CDR3 runs to 16 residues. The germline V gene encodes CDR1 LGHDT and CDR2 YNNKEL (reference sequence). V was clipped by 2 bases and J by 2 bases, with 15 bases between them. The CDR3: CASSQSAGRQNYGYTF. The CDR3 nucleotides read TGTGCCAGCAGCCAATCCGCCGGCAGGCAAAACTATGGCTACACCTTC.

In DNA form, the CDR3 reads TGTGCCAGTAGTATAGTTGGTAGCGGGAACCAAGAGACCCAGTACTTC. Translated: CASSIVGSGNQETQYF. This chain links TRBV19 with TRBJ2-5; TRBD2 agrees at 8 bases. Germline assignment: CDR1 LNHDA and CDR2 SQIVND (reference sequence). The ends lost 1 base at V and 0 bases at J; junction bases unmatched: 4. This CDR3 spans 16 amino acids.

The chain joins TRBV28 to TRBJ1-2, with 8 nucleotides matching TRBD1. The CDR3 is made up of 13 amino acids. CDR1 and CDR2 (germline): MDHEN, SYDVKM. Trimming removed 3 bases from V and 8 bases from J; junction bases left unmatched: 5. The CDR3 loop is CASSFGQGYGYTF. The CDR3 coding sequence is TGTGCCAGCAGTTTCGGACAGGGTTACGGCTACACCTTC.